This T cell receptor (beta chain) was documented in a study of control samples from healthy donors and cancer patients. On this clone itself: Other DNA sequences in the sample encode the same CDR3.

The table came from immunoSEQ multiplex PCR; TCRdb's copy has only in-frame clones and leaves some out. This sample carries approximately 170,000 clones, more than 80% of them seen once, and the ten largest clones take about 1.4%. The CDR3 sequence is 14 residues long. Per the germline V gene, CDR1 is MNHNS and CDR2 is SASEGT. V was pared by 1 base and J by 2 bases, with 8 bases between. This clonotype was sampled from a man aged 30-40 years in good health. The chain has TRBV6-1 and TRBJ2-5; possibly TRBD2 for D (5 bases). The material sequenced was blood. This chain's CDR3 is CASSEGAGQETQYF. The DNA of the CDR3 is TGTGCCAGCAGTGAAGGGGCGGGTCAAGAGACCCAGTACTTC.